This paragraph reports one T cell receptor beta chain. Its antigen is still unknown. The CDR3 runs to 15 residues. V was pared by 0 bases and J by 11 bases, with 8 bases of the junction left unmatched. Germline V gene data show CDR1 as LGHNA and CDR2 as YSLEER. It was with 60 Vbeta and 13 Jbeta primers that the PCR ran. The repertoire was sequenced with immunoSEQ multiplex PCR; TCRdb's copy has only in-frame clones and lacks some. Of 20,000 to 25,000 clones in the sample, 60% to 80% are singletons; the top ten hold approximately 7%. The sample is drawn from a study of cytomegalovirus exposure and HLA in healthy donors. Findings and limits, study-wide: Under in vitro conditions, a few CMV-associated chains were confirmed as specific for CMV antigens. Apparent HLA restriction characterized most CMV-associated TCR beta chains in a later analysis. Some V segments (TRBV6-2 and TRBV6-3 among them) were excluded as indistinguishable.

It was healthy bone marrow donors who served as donors. The sequence was obtained from a man between 60 and 75 years old in good health and CMV-seronegative. V gene TRBV4-3 combines with J gene TRBJ2-1, with 9 bases matching TRBD2. Sequenced input: PBMCs. CDR3 sequence (DNA): TGCGCCAGCAGCCAAGAAAAGAGCGGGAGGCTACAGCAGTTCTTC. Amino acid sequence: CASSQEKSGRLQQFF.